This TCR beta chain came from a study of OX40 agonist ivuxolimab in advanced cancers. Whole-study context: Participants, 82.7% male, averaged 60 years of age, ranging from roughly 23 to 90.

Germline trimming cut 1 base from V and 7 bases from J; bases unmatched to any gene: 9. Germline CDR1 is SGHAT and CDR2 is FQNNGV. CDR3 length: 16 amino acids. This clone showed up just a few times. Clones were read by immunoSEQ multiplex PCR, and TCRdb kept only the in-frame ones, dropping some. The data hold around 55,000 clones, with roughly nine tenths observed a single time. The rearrangement joins TRBV11-2 to TRBJ2-1; TRBD2 aligns across 8 bases. The sequence came from an adult with an advanced solid tumor such as melanoma, head and neck, liver or kidney cancer. The starting material was CD4+ or CD8+ T cells sorted from blood, obtained in a trial of the OX40 agonist ivuxolimab. CDR3 protein: CASSLVGLEGGNEQFF. The CDR3 bases are TGTGCCAGCAGCTTAGTGGGACTAGAGGGGGGGAATGAGCAGTTCTTC.